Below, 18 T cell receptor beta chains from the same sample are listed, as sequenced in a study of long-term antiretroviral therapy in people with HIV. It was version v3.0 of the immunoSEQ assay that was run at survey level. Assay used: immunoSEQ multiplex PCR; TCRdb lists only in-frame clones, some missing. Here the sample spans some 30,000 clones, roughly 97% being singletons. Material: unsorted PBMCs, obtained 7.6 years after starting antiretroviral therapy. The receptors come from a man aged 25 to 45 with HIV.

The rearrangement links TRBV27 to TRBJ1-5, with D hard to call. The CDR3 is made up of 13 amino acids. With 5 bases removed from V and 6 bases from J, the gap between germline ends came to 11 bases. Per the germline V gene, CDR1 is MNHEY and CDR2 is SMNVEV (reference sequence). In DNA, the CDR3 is TGTGCCAGCAGTGTGGTAGGAGGTCAGCCCCAGCATTTT. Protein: CASSVVGGQPQHF.

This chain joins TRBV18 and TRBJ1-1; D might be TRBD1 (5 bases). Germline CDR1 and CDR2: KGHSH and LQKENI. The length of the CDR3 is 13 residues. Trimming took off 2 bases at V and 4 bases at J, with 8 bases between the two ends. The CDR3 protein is CASSPTGGTEAFF. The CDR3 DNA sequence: TGTGCCAGCTCACCAACGGGGGGCACTGAAGCTTTCTTT.

In DNA, the CDR3 is TGTGCCAGCGGCAGACAGGGCACTGAAGCTTTCTTT. This gives the protein CASGRQGTEAFF. The chain couples TRBV2 to TRBJ1-1; 7 nucleotides agree with TRBD1. This CDR3 has 12 amino acids. Germline V gives CDR1 SNHLY, CDR2 FYNNEI. The V gene end was trimmed by 8 bases and the J gene end by 4 bases; junction bases not matched to a gene: 4.

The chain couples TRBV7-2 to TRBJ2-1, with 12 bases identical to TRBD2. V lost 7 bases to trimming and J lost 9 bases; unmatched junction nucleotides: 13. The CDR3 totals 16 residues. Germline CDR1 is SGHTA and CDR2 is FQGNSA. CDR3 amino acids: CASTPTGLAGGGEQFF. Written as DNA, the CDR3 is TGTGCCAGCACCCCGACCGGGCTAGCGGGAGGGGGTGAGCAGTTCTTC. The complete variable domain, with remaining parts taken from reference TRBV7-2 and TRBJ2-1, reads GAGVSQSPSNKVTEKGKDVELRCDPISGHTALYWYRQSLGQGLEFLIYFQGNSAPDKSGLPSDRFSAERTGGSVSTLTIQRTQQEDSAVYLCASTPTGLAGGGEQFFGPGTRLTVL.

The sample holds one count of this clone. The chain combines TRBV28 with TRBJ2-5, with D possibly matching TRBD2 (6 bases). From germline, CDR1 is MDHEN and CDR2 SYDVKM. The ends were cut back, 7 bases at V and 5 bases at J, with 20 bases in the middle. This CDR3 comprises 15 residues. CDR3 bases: TGTGCCAGCACCCCGGACTACAATGGGCGGGAGACCCAGTACTTC. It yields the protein CASTPDYNGRETQYF.

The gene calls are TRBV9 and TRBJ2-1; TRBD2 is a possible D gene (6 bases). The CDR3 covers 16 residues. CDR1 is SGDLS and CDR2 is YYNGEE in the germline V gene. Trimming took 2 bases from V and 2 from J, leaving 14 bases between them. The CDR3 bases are TGTGCCAGCAGCGTGACGGTAGGAGGGACCTACAATGAGCAGTTCTTC. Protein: CASSVTVGGTYNEQFF.

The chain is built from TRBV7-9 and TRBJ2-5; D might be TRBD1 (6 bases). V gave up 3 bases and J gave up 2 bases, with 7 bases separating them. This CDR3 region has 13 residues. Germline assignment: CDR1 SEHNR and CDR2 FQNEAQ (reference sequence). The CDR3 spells CASSFRGQETQYF. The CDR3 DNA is TGTGCCAGCAGCTTCAGGGGACAAGAGACCCAGTACTTC.

CDR3 nucleotides: TGTGCCAGTAGTAAGGGAAAGGCCGAGCAGTACTTC. Protein product: CASSKGKAEQYF. The chain is built from TRBV19 and TRBJ2-7; D unclear. Trimming stripped 4 bases from V and 6 bases from J, with 10 bases between. This CDR3 spans 12 amino acids. Germline CDR1 is LNHDA and CDR2 is SQIVND (reference sequence). The whole variable domain, filled in from reference TRBV19 and TRBJ2-7, reads DGGITQSPKYLFRKEGQNVTLSCEQNLNHDAMYWYRQDPGQGLRLIYYSQIVNDFQKGDIAEGYSVSREKKESFPLTVTSAQKNPTAFYLCASSKGKAEQYFGPGTRLTVT.

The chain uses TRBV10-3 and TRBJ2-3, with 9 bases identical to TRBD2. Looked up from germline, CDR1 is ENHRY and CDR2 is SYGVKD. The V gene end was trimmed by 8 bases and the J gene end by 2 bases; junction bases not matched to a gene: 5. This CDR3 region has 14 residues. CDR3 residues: CAIRPSGDTDTQYF. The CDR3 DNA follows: TGTGCCATCCGACCTAGCGGGGACACAGATACGCAGTATTTT.

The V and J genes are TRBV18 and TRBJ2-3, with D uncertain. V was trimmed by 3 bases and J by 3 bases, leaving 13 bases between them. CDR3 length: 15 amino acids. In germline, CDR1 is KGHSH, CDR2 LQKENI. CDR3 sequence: CASSPLPGGTDTQYF. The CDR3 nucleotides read TGTGCCAGCTCACCGCTACCGGGTGGGACAGATACGCAGTATTTT.

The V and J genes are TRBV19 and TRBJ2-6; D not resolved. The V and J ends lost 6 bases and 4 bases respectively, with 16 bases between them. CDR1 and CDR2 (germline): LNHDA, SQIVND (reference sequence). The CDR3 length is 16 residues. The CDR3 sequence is CASSQSDTPGANVLTF. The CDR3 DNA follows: TGTGCCAGTAGCCAATCCGACACTCCCGGGGCCAACGTCCTGACTTTC.

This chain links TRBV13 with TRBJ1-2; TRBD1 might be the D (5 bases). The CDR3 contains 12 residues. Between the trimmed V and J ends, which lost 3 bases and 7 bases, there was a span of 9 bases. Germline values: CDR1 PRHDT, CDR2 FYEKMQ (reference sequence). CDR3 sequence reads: CASSFSGTGYTF. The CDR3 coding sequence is TGTGCCAGCAGCTTTTCAGGGACTGGCTACACCTTC.

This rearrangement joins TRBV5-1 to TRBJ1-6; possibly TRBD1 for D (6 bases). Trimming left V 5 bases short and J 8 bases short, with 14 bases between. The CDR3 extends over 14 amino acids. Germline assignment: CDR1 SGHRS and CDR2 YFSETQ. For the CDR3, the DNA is TGCGCCAGCAGAGCCTCGACAGGCGATTCACCCCTCCACTTT. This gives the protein CASRASTGDSPLHF.

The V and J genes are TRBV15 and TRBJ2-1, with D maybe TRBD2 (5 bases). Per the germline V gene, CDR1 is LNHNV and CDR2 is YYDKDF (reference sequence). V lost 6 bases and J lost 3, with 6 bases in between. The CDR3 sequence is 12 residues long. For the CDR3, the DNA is TGTGCCACCAGTCGGGGCTACAATGAGCAGTTCTTC. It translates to CATSRGYNEQFF.

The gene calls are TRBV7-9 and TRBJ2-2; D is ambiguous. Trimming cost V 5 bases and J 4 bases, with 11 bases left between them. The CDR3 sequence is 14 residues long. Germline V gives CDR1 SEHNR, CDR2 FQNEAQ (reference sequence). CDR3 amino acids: CASSGFVPTGELFF. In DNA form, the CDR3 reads TGTGCCAGCAGCGGTTTTGTACCCACCGGGGAGCTGTTTTTT.

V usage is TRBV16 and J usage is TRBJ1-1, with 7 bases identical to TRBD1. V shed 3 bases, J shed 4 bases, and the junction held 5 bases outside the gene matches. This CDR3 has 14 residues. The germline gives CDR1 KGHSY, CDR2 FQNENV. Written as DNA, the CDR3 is TGTGCCAGCAGCCATGACAGGGTAGCCACTGAAGCTTTCTTT. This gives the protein CASSHDRVATEAFF.

The CDR3: CASSVYRNTEAFF. The CDR3, as DNA: TGTGCCAGCAGTGTATACAGAAACACTGAAGCTTTCTTT. V is TRBV6-1 and J is TRBJ1-1; unclear D gene. The germline V and J ends were trimmed by 4 bases and 2 bases, with 8 bases remaining between them. The CDR3 is 13 amino acids. Germline lookup yields CDR1 MNHNS and CDR2 SASEGT.

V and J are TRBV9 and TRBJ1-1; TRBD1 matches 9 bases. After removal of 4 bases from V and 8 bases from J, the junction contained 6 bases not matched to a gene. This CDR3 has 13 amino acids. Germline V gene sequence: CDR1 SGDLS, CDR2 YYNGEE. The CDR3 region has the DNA TGTGCCAGCAGCCCCCGGGACAGGGAAGAAGCTTTCTTT. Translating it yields CASSPRDREEAFF.